This is a list of T cell receptor beta chains from one sample in a study of cytomegalovirus exposure and HLA in healthy donors. Clones were read by immunoSEQ multiplex PCR, and TCRdb kept only the in-frame ones, dropping some. This table lists under 200,000 clones. Input material: PBMCs. The receptors derive from a woman aged 18-35 years in good health and CMV-seropositive. Each CDR3 is given with its conserved first and last residue. D genes are given only for firm matches.

D gene | J gene | V gene | CDR3 protein | CDR3 DNA
TRBD2 | TRBJ2-3 | TRBV4-1 | CASSQDGGVTTDTQYF | TGCGCCAGCAGCCAAGACGGGGGGGTGACTACAGATACGCAGTATTTT
TRBD2 | TRBJ2-3 | TRBV11-2 | CASSLARLAGGTDTQYF | TGTGCCAGCAGCTTAGCCCGACTAGCGGGAGGGACAGATACGCAGTATTTT
. | TRBJ1-4 | TRBV5-1 | CASSLGARSSSPHRAGGEKLFF | TGCGCCAGCAGCTTGGGGGCTAGGTCCTCGTCACCGCATCGCGCGGGGGGGGAAAAACTGTTTTTT
. | TRBJ2-7 | TRBV7-2 | CASSLGTLVGEQYF | TGTGCCAGCAGCTTAGGAACACTAGTCGGCGAGCAGTACTTC
. | TRBJ1-1 | TRBV11-2 | CASSLDRVTNTEAFF | TGTGCCAGCAGCTTAGACAGGGTGACTAACACTGAAGCTTTCTTT
. | TRBJ1-2 | TRBV6-5 | CASRPQSQASYTF | TGTGCCAGCAGACCACAGTCGCAGGCGAGCTACACCTTC
TRBD2 | TRBJ2-7 | TRBV14 | CASSLYGTREYEQYF | TGTGCCAGCAGCCTGTACGGGACTAGGGAATACGAGCAGTACTTC
. | TRBJ1-1 | TRBV2 | CASSSQFEAFF | TGTGCCAGCAGTTCCCAGTTTGAAGCTTTCTTT
TRBD2 | TRBJ2-3 | TRBV4-2 | CASSQEGGRGGSTDTQYF | TGTGCCAGCAGCCAAGAAGGTGGGCGGGGGGGCAGTACAGATACGCAGTATTTT
. | TRBJ1-1 | TRBV10-3 | CAISERVTEAFF | TGTGCCATCAGTGAACGGGTTACTGAAGCTTTCTTT
TRBD1 | TRBJ2-1 | TRBV15 | CATSRGQDNEQFF | TGTGCCACCAGCAGGGGACAGGACAATGAGCAGTTCTTC
. | TRBJ1-2 | TRBV18 | CASSPTAAGVDYGYTF | TGTGCCAGCTCACCCACGGCGGCGGGGGTTGACTATGGCTACACCTTC
TRBD1 | TRBJ1-2 | TRBV30 | CAWGQGAVGYTF | TGTGCCTGGGGACAGGGGGCAGTTGGCTACACCTTC
. | TRBJ2-1 | TRBV19 | CASSIVSSNEQFF | TGTGCCAGTAGTATAGTTTCCTCGAATGAGCAGTTCTTC
TRBD1 | TRBJ2-7 | TRBV19 | CASSIDRASYEQYF | TGTGCCAGTAGTATTGACAGGGCCTCCTACGAGCAGTACTTC
TRBD2 | TRBJ2-1 | TRBV11-2 | CASSPTSGNWNEQFF | TGTGCCAGCAGCCCGACCAGCGGGAATTGGAATGAGCAGTTCTTC
TRBD2 | TRBJ2-5 | TRBV7-2 | CASRTSGGGQETQYF | TGTGCCAGCAGAACTAGCGGGGGTGGTCAAGAGACCCAGTACTTC
TRBD1 | TRBJ1-6 | TRBV5-7 | CASSVIRDRASNSPLHF | TGTGCCAGCAGCGTGATCCGGGACAGGGCTTCTAATTCACCCCTCCACTTT
. | TRBJ2-7 | TRBV4-2 | CASSQDYRDEQYF | TGTGCCAGCAGCCAAGATTACAGGGACGAGCAGTACTTC
TRBD1 | TRBJ2-1 | TRBV19 | CASSTPGQGARNEQFF | TGTGCCAGTAGTACCCCGGGACAGGGGGCTCGGAATGAGCAGTTCTTC
. | TRBJ1-3 | TRBV6-1 | CASSDSSGNTIYF | TGTGCCAGCAGTGATTCGTCTGGAAACACCATATATTTT
TRBD1 | TRBJ2-5 | TRBV5-1 | CASSLGQHNRGTQYF | TGCGCCAGCAGCTTGGGTCAGCATAACAGGGGGACCCAGTACTTC
TRBD2 | TRBJ2-7 | TRBV4-1 | CASSQVGTRGIHEQYF | TGCGCCAGCAGCCAAGTGGGGACTAGAGGTATCCACGAGCAGTACTTC